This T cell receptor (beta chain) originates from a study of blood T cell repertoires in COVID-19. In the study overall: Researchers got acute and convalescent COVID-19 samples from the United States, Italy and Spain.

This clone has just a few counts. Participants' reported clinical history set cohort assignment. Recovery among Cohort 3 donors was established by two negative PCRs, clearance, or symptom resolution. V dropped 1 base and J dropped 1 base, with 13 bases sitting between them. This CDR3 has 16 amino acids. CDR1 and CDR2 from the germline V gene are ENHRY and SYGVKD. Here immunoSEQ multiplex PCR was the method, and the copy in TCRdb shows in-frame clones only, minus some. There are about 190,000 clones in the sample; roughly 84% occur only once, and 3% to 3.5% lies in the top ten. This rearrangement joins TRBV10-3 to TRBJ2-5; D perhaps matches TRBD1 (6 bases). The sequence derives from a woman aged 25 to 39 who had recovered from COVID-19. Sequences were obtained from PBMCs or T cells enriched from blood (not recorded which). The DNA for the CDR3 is TGTGCCATCAGTGAGTACCGACAGGCCGCCCAAGAGACCCAGTACTTC. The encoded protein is CAISEYRQAAQETQYF.